A single sample gave rise to the 24 T cell receptor beta chains below, sequenced in a study of blood T cell repertoires in COVID-19. The protocol was immunoSEQ multiplex PCR, while the TCRdb copy is restricted to in-frame clones and leaves out a portion. The sample carries 84,000 or so clones, roughly 87% recorded once. Sequencing was carried out using peripheral blood. The receptors stem from a man in his fifties or sixties with acute or convalescent COVID-19.

The J gene is TRBJ1-1, the V gene TRBV3-1 (or the pseudogene TRBV3-2); D possibly corresponds to TRBD1 (6 bases). V was cut by 5 bases and J by 4 bases, with 11 bases left in between. The CDR3 contains 13 residues. Looked up from germline, CDR1 is LGHDT and CDR2 is YNNKEL (reference sequence). DNA for the CDR3: TGTGCCAGCAGCGCAGGGGTGGGCACTGAAGCTTTCTTT. Protein product: CASSAGVGTEAFF.

This clone showed up just a few times. The rearrangement links TRBV5-1 to TRBJ2-3; weak D call: TRBD1 (5 bases). Germline lookup yields CDR1 SGHRS and CDR2 YFSETQ. Trimming removed 1 base from V and 4 bases from J, with 10 bases in between. The CDR3 loop spans 14 amino acids. CDR3 bases: TGCGCCAGCAGCTTGCCCCAGGGTGCAGATACGCAGTATTTT. Amino acids: CASSLPQGADTQYF.

This chain joins TRBV11-2 and TRBJ2-5; D is perhaps TRBD2 (6 bases). Germline V gene data show CDR1 as SGHAT and CDR2 as FQNNGV. This CDR3 is 16 amino acids long. Trimming removed 1 base from V and 5 bases from J, with 17 bases in between. Here the CDR3 reads CASSLVVSGGRETQYF. DNA for the CDR3: TGTGCCAGCAGCTTAGTGGTCAGTGGGGGGAGGGAGACCCAGTACTTC.

The rearrangement joins TRBV4-2 to TRBJ2-1, with 13 positions matching TRBD2. The CDR3 is made up of 16 amino acids. Unmatched junction bases numbered 3, after V lost 3 bases and J lost 4 bases. Per the germline V gene, CDR1 is LGHNA and CDR2 is YNFKEQ. CDR3 DNA: TGTGCCAGCAGCCAGGGACTAGCGGGGATTTACAATGAGCAGTTCTTC. Its protein is CASSQGLAGIYNEQFF.

The V gene is TRBV2, the J gene TRBJ1-2; 7 bases fit TRBD1. The CDR3 has 13 residues. The V segment lost 8 bases and the J segment 5 bases; nucleotides outside the gene matches: 8. Germline CDR1 SNHLY, CDR2 FYNNEI. CDR3 loop: CASELDRRYGYTF. CDR3 coding DNA: TGTGCCAGCGAGTTGGACAGGCGGTATGGCTACACCTTC. Using reference TRBV2 and TRBJ1-2 for the parts outside the CDR3, the full variable domain is EPEVTQTPSHQVTQMGQEVILRCVPISNHLYFYWYRQILGQKVEFLVSFYNNEISEKSEIFDDQFSVERPDGSNFTLKIRSTKLEDSAMYFCASELDRRYGYTFGSGTRLTVV.

V gene TRBV19 combines with J gene TRBJ1-1, with D unclear. This CDR3 comprises 13 residues. CDR1 is LNHDA, CDR2 SQIVND, per germline (reference sequence). With 3 bases removed from V and 4 bases from J, the gap between germline ends came to 9 bases. CDR3 sequence: CASSILSGTEAFF. In DNA form, the CDR3 reads TGTGCCAGTAGTATTTTATCGGGCACTGAAGCTTTCTTT.

The V gene is TRBV5-6, the J gene TRBJ1-6; D remains unclear. Trimming took off 0 bases at V and 10 bases at J, with 17 bases between the two ends. Germline assignment: CDR1 SGHDT and CDR2 YYEEEE. This CDR3 contains 16 residues. The CDR3 nucleotides are TGTGCCAGCAGCTTGGGGGCTACCCTTTTTGGGTCACCCCTCCACTTT. As protein: CASSLGATLFGSPLHF.

This clone appeared once. The V and J genes are TRBV7-9 and TRBJ2-1, with D tentatively TRBD1 (6 bases). The CDR3 is 17 amino acids. V was trimmed by 8 bases and J by 0 bases, leaving 20 bases between them. Germline V lookup: CDR1 SEHNR, CDR2 FQNEAQ (reference sequence). The CDR3 nucleotides are TGTGCCAGCTTTACAGGGCCACCAAAGAGCTCCTACAATGAGCAGTTCTTC. Protein: CASFTGPPKSSYNEQFF.

The chain recombines TRBV19 with TRBJ1-3, with 10 bases fitting TRBD1. The CDR3 sequence is 14 residues long. Germline V gene lookup returns CDR1 LNHDA and CDR2 SQIVND (reference sequence). J lost 6 bases, V lost 7 bases, and 6 bases had no gene match. CDR3 residues: CASTRTGGPNTIYF. For the CDR3, the DNA is TGTGCCAGTACCAGGACAGGGGGTCCAAACACCATATATTTT.

The genes are TRBV6-5 and TRBJ1-2, with unresolved D. Germline V gene lookup returns CDR1 MNHEY and CDR2 SVGAGI. This CDR3 has 13 residues. Trimming pared 1 base from V and 8 bases from J, leaving 11 bases between. The CDR3 DNA sequence: TGTGCCAGCAGTTACTACGACTCGTCGGGCTACACCTTC. Amino acids: CASSYYDSSGYTF.

This clone was counted between two and nine times. The CDR3 nucleotides are TGTGCCAGCAGCCCTAACAGCGGCGGCTATAATTCACCCCTCCACTTT. Its protein is CASSPNSGGYNSPLHF. V usage is TRBV7-8 and J usage is TRBJ1-6; D is unresolved. Germline lookup yields CDR1 SGHVS and CDR2 FQNEAQ. Trimming shortened V by 5 bases and J by 3 bases, and 14 bases separated the two germline ends. CDR3 length: 16 amino acids. Full variable domain (outside the CDR3, taken from reference TRBV7-8 and TRBJ1-6): GAGVSQSPRYKVAKRGQDVALRCDPISGHVSLFWYQQALGQGPEFLTYFQNEAQLDKSGLPSDRFFAERPEGSVSTLKIQRTQQEDSAVYLCASSPNSGGYNSPLHFGNGTRLTVT.

The chain links TRBV11-2 to TRBJ2-2, with 8 positions matching TRBD1. The CDR3 sequence is 14 residues long. The germline gives CDR1 SGHAT, CDR2 FQNNGV. V shed 7 bases and J 5 bases; nucleotides not matched to a gene: 6. This chain's CDR3 is CASTTQGATGELFF. CDR3 nucleotides: TGTGCCAGCACCACCCAGGGGGCAACCGGGGAGCTGTTTTTT. The full variable domain, completed using reference TRBV11-2 and TRBJ2-2, is EAGVAQSPRYKIIEKRQSVAFWCNPISGHATLYWYQQILGQGPKLLIQFQNNGVVDDSQLPKDRFSAERLKGVDSTLKIQPAKLEDSAVYLCASTTQGATGELFFGEGSRLTVL.

The chain employs TRBV30 and TRBJ1-1, with TRBD1 identical over 9 bases. The CDR3 sequence is 14 residues long. Germline V gene sequence: CDR1 GTSNPN, CDR2 SVGIG (reference sequence). Trimming removed 5 bases from V and 10 bases from J; junction bases left unmatched: 14. The CDR3 region is CAWDRDRAQAVAFF. The CDR3 region has the DNA TGTGCCTGGGACCGGGACAGGGCTCAGGCTGTAGCTTTCTTT.

The chain employs TRBV4-3 and TRBJ1-4; 8 bases are a match to TRBD1. V lost 0 bases and J lost 2; bases outside the gene matches: 5. The CDR3 contains 17 residues. Per germline, CDR1 LGHNA and CDR2 YSLEER. The CDR3 bases are TGCGCCAGCAGCCAAGATATCAGGGGGCCGACTAATGAAAAACTGTTTTTT. Encoded protein: CASSQDIRGPTNEKLFF.

The genes are TRBV19 and TRBJ2-1; TRBD1 aligns across 7 bases. The CDR3 contains 14 residues. Trimming removed 6 bases from V and 9 bases from J; junction bases left unmatched: 11. Germline V lookup: CDR1 LNHDA, CDR2 SQIVND (reference sequence). The CDR3 loop reads CASSPQQGTGEQFF. DNA for the CDR3: TGTGCCAGTAGCCCCCAACAGGGGACGGGTGAGCAGTTCTTC.

The V and J genes are TRBV9 and TRBJ2-3; D is undetermined. With 3 bases removed from V and 7 bases from J, the gap between germline ends came to 9 bases. Germline lookup yields CDR1 SGDLS and CDR2 YYNGEE. This CDR3 region has 12 residues. CDR3 sequence (DNA): TGTGCCAGCAGCGACCTAGGCAATACGCAGTATTTT. This encodes CASSDLGNTQYF.

The chain employs TRBV5-1 and TRBJ2-3; 9 positions match TRBD1. The CDR3 spans 15 residues. Germline CDR1 reads SGHRS; CDR2 reads YFSETQ. The J segment lost 6 bases and the V segment lost 0 bases, leaving 5 bases of the junction unmatched. In DNA, the CDR3 is TGCGCCAGCAGCTTGGAGGACAGGGGATTTGATACGCAGTATTTT. It codes for CASSLEDRGFDTQYF.

The CDR3 DNA sequence: TGTGCCAGCAGTTTAGCAGGGTATAGCAATCAGCCCCAGCATTTT. Protein product: CASSLAGYSNQPQHF. This chain uses TRBV27 with TRBJ1-5; weak D call: TRBD1 (5 bases). The CDR3 is 15 residues long. Germline loops: CDR1 MNHEY, CDR2 SMNVEV (reference sequence). Trimming cost V 2 bases and J 0 bases, with 8 bases left between them.

This sequence joins TRBV5-1 and TRBJ2-3, with 13 bases matching TRBD2. CDR1 is SGHRS and CDR2 is YFSETQ in the germline V gene. The J segment lost 0 bases and the V segment lost 3 bases, leaving 10 bases of the junction unmatched. The CDR3 runs 19 residues. Here the CDR3 reads CASSYRTSGGASSTDTQYF. The CDR3 region has the DNA TGCGCCAGCAGCTACCGCACTAGCGGGGGGGCCTCTAGCACAGATACGCAGTATTTT.

The chain recombines TRBV5-6 with TRBJ1-4; TRBD1 aligns across 10 bases. Losses at the gene ends were 4 bases for V and 7 bases for J; bases not matched to a gene: 7. This CDR3 is built from 15 residues. CDR1 and CDR2 (germline): SGHDT, YYEEEE. CDR3 sequence (DNA): TGTGCCAGCAGCACACGCGGGACAGGGGTTGAAAAACTGTTTTTT. This encodes CASSTRGTGVEKLFF.

Only one count was recorded for this clone. The CDR3 coding sequence is TGTGCCTGGAGTCTCAGCGGGGGGGCGTATGAGCAGTTCTTC. Translating it yields CAWSLSGGAYEQFF. The chain carries TRBV30 and TRBJ2-1, with 10 bases fitting TRBD2. This CDR3 comprises 14 residues. Losses at the gene ends were 2 bases for V and 8 bases for J; bases not matched to a gene: 6. Germline CDR1 and CDR2: GTSNPN and SVGIG (reference sequence).

The rearrangement joins TRBV7-6 to TRBJ1-4; TRBD1 is a possible D gene (5 bases). The CDR3 totals 16 residues. Germline assignment: CDR1 SGHVS and CDR2 FNYEAQ. Trimming took 1 base from V and 5 from J, leaving 14 bases between them. CDR3 DNA sequence: TGTGCCAGCAGCTTAGGCCCCCCCGGGGGGAATGAAAAACTGTTTTTT. Encoded protein: CASSLGPPGGNEKLFF.

V and J are TRBV15 and TRBJ1-2; weak D call: TRBD1 (5 bases). V shed 0 bases and J shed 4 bases, with 9 bases lying between them. Looked up from germline, CDR1 is LNHNV and CDR2 is YYDKDF (reference sequence). The CDR3 contains 14 residues. The CDR3 DNA sequence: TGTGCCACCAGCAGAGATCGACAGAGCTATGGCTACACCTTC. Translating gives CATSRDRQSYGYTF.

This chain links TRBV27 with TRBJ1-6, with 8 bases that match TRBD1. V lost 7 bases, J lost 9 bases, and 11 bases stayed unmatched. Looked up from germline, CDR1 is MNHEY and CDR2 is SMNVEV (reference sequence). CDR3 size: 15 residues. The CDR3 region is CASNLQGANGSPLHF. DNA for the CDR3: TGTGCCAGCAACCTCCAGGGGGCTAACGGTTCACCCCTCCACTTT.